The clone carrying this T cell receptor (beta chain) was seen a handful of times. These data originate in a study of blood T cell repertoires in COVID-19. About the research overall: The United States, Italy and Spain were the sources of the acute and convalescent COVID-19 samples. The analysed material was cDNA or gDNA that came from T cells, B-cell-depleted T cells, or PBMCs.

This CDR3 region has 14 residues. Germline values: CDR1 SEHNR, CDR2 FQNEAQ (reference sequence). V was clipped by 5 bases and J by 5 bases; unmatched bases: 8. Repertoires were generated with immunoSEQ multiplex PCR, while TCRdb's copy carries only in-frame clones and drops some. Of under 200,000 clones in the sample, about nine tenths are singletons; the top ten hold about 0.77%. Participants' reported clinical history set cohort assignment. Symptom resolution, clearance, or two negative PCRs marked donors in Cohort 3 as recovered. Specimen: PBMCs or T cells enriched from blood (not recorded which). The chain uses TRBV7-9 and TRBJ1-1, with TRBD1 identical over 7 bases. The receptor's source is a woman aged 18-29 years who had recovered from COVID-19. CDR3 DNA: TGTGCCAGCAGCAGCTGGACAGGAGGAACTGAAGCTTTCTTT. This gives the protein CASSSWTGGTEAFF.